Detailed here is one TCR beta chain. These data are taken from a study of identical twins. The J segment lost 5 bases and the V segment lost 6 bases, leaving 10 bases of the junction unmatched. Germline V gene lookup returns CDR1 DFQATT and CDR2 SNEGSKA (reference sequence). CDR3 length: 15 residues. TCRdb independently ran MiXCR on the 5' RACE reads; one entry per CDR3 protein. The sample consists of 600,000 to 850,000 distinct CDR3 sequences, roughly 18% of them appearing once. This sample also appeared in a second study, on T cells expressing NK-cell markers.

Material for sequencing was PBMCs. The sequence was collected from a woman under 30 in good health. This rearrangement joins TRBV20-1 to TRBJ2-1; 10 bases fit TRBD2. The CDR3 protein is CSADRSSGGNNEQFF. Written as DNA, the CDR3 is TGCAGTGCCGATCGCTCTAGCGGGGGTAACAATGAGCAGTTCTTC.